This note documents a single T cell receptor (beta chain) sequence. TCRdb's copy holds only in-frame clones and misses some; the assay was immunoSEQ multiplex PCR. In the table there are a few hundred thousand clones, more than 70% of which are singletons. The CDR3 covers 13 residues. V was pared by 6 bases and J by 2 bases, with 5 bases of the junction left unmatched. Germline CDR1 is SQVTM and CDR2 is ANQGSEA. The sample comes from a study of blood T cell repertoires in COVID-19. The chain links TRBV29-1 to TRBJ1-2, with TRBD1 identical over 8 bases. This receptor was obtained from a man between 35 and 55 years old in a cohort exposed to, infected with or recovered from COVID-19 (not recorded which). Sequencing input: PBMCs or T cells enriched from blood (not recorded which). The chain's CDR3 is CSVRQGSNYGYTF. In nucleotides, the CDR3 is TGCAGCGTCCGACAGGGGTCGAACTATGGCTACACCTTC.